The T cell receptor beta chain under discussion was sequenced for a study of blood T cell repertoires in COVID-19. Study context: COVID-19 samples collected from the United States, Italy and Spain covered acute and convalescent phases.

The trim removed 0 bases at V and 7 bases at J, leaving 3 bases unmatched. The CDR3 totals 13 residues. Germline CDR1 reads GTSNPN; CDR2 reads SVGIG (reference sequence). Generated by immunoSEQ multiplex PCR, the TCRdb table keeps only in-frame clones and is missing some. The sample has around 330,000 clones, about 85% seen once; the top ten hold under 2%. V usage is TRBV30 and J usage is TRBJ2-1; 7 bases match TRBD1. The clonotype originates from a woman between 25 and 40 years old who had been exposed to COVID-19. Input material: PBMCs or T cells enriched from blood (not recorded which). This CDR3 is CAWSVGTENEQFF. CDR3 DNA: TGTGCCTGGAGTGTTGGGACAGAGAATGAGCAGTTCTTC.